The clone carrying this T cell receptor (beta chain) was detected many times. Its antigen is not known. TCRdb redid the calling of the reads with MiXCR, one entry per CDR3 protein. The sample lists 480,000 or so distinct CDR3 sequences, about 11% occurring once. Deletions cut 1 base from V and 8 bases from J, with 18 bases between. The CDR3 consists of 15 residues. Per germline, CDR1 DFQATT and CDR2 SNEGSKA (reference sequence). This sample was taken from a study of T cell repertoires in cytomegalovirus infection. Study findings and constraints: Cumulative public TCR beta family frequency identified carriers of CMV plus the relevant HLA. Across the ex vivo response, the dominant clonotypes were HLA-C-restricted CMV-specific TCR beta clonotypes.

The clonotype was recovered from a human donor in good health (CMV status not recorded). Some clones in this sample may be carry-over from other donors' samples. The sample taken for sequencing was PBMCs. The gene calls are TRBV20-1 and TRBJ1-3; D may be TRBD1 (5 bases). The CDR3 region is CSARVSGGPFDTIYF. Written as DNA, the CDR3 is TGCAGTGCTAGAGTGAGCGGGGGACCGTTTGACACCATATATTTT.